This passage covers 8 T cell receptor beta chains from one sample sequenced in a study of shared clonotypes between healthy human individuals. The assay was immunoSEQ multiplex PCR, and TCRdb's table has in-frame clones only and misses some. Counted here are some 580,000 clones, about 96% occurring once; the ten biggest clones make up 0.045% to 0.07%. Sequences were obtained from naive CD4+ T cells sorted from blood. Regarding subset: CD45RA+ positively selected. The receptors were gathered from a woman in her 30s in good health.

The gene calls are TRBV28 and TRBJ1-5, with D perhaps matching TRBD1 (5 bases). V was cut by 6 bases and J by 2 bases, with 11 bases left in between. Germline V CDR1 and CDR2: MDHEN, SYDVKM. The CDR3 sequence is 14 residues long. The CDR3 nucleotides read TGTGCCAGCAGGGGGCAGGGAGGCAATCAGCCCCAGCATTTT. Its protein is CASRGQGGNQPQHF. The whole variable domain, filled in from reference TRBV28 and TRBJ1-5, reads DVKVTQSSRYLVKRTGEKVFLECVQDMDHENMFWYRQDPGLGLRLIYFSYDVKMKEKGDIPEGYSVSREKKERFSLILESASTNQTSMYLCASRGQGGNQPQHFGDGTRLSIL.

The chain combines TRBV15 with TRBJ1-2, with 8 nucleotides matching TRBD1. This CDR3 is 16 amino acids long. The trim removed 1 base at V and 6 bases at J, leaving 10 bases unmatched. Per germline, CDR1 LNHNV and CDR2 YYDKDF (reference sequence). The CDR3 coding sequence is TGTGCCACCAGCAGAGGTGGACAGGGTTTCTTGGATGGCTACACCTTC. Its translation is CATSRGGQGFLDGYTF.

DNA for the CDR3: TGTGCCAGTAGCGGGACTAGCGGTCATCAGGAGCTGTTTTTT. The encoded protein is CASSGTSGHQELFF. This chain connects TRBV19 to TRBJ2-2; 11 nucleotides align to TRBD2. Looked up from germline, CDR1 is LNHDA and CDR2 is SQIVND (reference sequence). Trimming took 6 bases from V and 10 from J; bases not matched to a gene: 7. The CDR3 runs to 14 residues.

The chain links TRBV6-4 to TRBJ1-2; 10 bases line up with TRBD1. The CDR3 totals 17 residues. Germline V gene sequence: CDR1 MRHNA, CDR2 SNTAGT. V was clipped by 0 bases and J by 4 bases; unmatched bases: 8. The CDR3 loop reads CASSDSFETGGGYGYTF. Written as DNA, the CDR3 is TGTGCCAGCAGTGACTCCTTTGAGACAGGGGGCGGCTATGGCTACACCTTC.

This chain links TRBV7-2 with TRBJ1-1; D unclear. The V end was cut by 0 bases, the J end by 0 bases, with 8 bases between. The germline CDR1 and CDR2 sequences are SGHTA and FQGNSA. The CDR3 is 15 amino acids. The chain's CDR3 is CASSLAGRLNTEAFF. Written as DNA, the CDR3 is TGTGCCAGCAGCTTAGCTGGCAGATTGAACACTGAAGCTTTCTTT.

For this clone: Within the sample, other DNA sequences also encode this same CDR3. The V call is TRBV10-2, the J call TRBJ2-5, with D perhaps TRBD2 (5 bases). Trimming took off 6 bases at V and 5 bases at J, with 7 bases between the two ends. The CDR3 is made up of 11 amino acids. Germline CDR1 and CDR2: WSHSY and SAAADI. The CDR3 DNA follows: TGCGCCAGCAGGGGCGGGGAGACCCAGTACTTC. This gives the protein CASRGGETQYF.

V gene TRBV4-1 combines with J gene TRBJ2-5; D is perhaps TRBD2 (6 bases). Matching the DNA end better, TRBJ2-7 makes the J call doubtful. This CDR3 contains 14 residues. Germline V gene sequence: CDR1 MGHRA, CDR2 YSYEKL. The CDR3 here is CASSQGGLPAEQYF. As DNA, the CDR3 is TGCGCCAGCAGCCAAGGGGGACTGCCTGCCGAGCAGTACTTC.

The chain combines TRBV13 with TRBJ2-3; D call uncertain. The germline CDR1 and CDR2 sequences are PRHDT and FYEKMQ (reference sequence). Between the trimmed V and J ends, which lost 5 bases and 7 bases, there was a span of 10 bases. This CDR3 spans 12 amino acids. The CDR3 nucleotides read TGTGCCAGCAGCCCAGTGGGGTATACGCAGTATTTT. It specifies CASSPVGYTQYF.